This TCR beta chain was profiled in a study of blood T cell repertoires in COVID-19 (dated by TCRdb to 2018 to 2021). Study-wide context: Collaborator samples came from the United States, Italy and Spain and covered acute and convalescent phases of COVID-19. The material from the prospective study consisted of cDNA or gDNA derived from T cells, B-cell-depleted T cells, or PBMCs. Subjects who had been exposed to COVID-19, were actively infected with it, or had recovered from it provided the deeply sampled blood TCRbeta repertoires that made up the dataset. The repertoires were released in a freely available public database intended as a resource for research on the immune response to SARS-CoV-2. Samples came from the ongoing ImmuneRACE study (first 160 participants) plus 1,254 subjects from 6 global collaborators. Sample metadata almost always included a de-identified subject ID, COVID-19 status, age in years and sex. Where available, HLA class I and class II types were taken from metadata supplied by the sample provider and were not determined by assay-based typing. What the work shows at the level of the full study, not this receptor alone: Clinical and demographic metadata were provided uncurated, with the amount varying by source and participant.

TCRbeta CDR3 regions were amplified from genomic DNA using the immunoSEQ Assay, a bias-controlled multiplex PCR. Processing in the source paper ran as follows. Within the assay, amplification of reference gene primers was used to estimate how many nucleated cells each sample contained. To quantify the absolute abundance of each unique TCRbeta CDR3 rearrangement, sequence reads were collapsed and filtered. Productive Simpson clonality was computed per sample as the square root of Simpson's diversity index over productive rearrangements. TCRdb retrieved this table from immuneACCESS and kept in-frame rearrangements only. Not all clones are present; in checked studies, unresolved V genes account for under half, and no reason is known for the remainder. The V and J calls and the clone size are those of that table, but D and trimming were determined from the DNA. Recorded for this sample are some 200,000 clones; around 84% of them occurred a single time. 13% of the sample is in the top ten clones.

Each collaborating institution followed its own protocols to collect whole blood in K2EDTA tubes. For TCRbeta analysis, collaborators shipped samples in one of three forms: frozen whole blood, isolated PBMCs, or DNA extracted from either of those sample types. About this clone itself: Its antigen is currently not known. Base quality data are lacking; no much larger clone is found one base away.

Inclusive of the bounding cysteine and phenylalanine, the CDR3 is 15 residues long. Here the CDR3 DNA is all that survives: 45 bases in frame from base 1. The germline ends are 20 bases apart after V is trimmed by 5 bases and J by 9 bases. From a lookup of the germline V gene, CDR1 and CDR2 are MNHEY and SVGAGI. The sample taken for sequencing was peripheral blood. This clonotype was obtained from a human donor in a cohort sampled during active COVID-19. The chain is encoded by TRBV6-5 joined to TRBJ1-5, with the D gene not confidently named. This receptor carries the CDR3 CASSPHGSRDSPQHF. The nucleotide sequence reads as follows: TGTGCCAGCAGTCCTCACGGGAGTAGGGATTCGCCCCAGCATTTT.